This T cell receptor beta chain originates from a study of T cell repertoires in cytomegalovirus infection. Across the study: Carrying CMV and the relevant HLA type showed in public TCR beta signatures.

This clonotype was observed many times. Its target is not known. TCRdb itself ran the reads through MiXCR, one entry per CDR3 protein. The sample includes under 350,000 distinct CDR3 sequences, roughly 9.5% of them seen just once. This CDR3 comprises 15 residues. The ends were cut back, 5 bases at V and 9 bases at J, with 20 bases in the middle. Germline loops: CDR1 SGHAT, CDR2 FQNNGV. Study outcomes and limitations: The ex vivo response showed dominance by HLA-C-restricted CMV-specific TCR beta clonotypes. Frequencies of public TCR beta families were cumulated, and this identified carriers of CMV plus the relevant HLA.

The rearrangement joins TRBV11-2 to TRBJ2-1, with D possibly being TRBD1 (6 bases). The source is a human donor in good health (CMV status not recorded). Some clones in this sample may be carry-over from other donors' samples. The material sequenced was PBMCs. The CDR3 loop reads CASSPRDIRQGEQFF. DNA for the CDR3: TGTGCCAGCAGCCCTCGGGACATACGCCAGGGTGAGCAGTTCTTC. Complete variable domain (other parts from reference TRBV11-2 and TRBJ2-1): EAGVAQSPRYKIIEKRQSVAFWCNPISGHATLYWYQQILGQGPKLLIQFQNNGVVDDSQLPKDRFSAERLKGVDSTLKIQPAKLEDSAVYLCASSPRDIRQGEQFFGPGTRLTVL.